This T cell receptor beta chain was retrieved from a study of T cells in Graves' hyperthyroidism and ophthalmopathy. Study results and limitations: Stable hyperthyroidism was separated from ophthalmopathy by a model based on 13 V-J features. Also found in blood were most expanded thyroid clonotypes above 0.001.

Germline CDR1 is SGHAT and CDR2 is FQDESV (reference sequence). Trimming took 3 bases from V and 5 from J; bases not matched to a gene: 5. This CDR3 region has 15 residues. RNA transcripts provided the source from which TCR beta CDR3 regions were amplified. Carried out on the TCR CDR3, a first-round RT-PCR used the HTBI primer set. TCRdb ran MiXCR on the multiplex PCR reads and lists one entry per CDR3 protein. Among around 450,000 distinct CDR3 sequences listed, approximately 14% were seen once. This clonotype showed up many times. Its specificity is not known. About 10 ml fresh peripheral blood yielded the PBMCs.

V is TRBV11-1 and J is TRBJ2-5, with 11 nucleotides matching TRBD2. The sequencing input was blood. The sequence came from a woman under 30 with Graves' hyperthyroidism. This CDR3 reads CASSFGLAGWETQYF. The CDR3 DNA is TGTGCCAGCAGCTTCGGACTAGCGGGCTGGGAGACCCAGTACTTC.